Listed below are T cell receptor beta chains from one sample, sequenced in a study of control samples from healthy donors and cancer patients. The table came from immunoSEQ multiplex PCR; TCRdb's copy has only in-frame clones and leaves some out. Among 100,000 to 150,000 clones listed, roughly 90% were seen once. Sequenced sample: PBMCs. These receptors were taken from a man in his forties or fifties with head and neck cancer. Each CDR3 is given with its conserved first and last residue. The D gene is left open where the match is weak.

cdr3_aa v_call d_call j_call
CASSQGGGGQPQHF TRBV3-1/TRBV3-2 NA TRBJ1-5
CASSLAAGIYTDTQYF TRBV5-5 TRBD2 TRBJ2-3
CASSPPGPNQPQHF TRBV18 NA TRBJ1-5
CASSVDGGETDTQYF TRBV9 NA TRBJ2-3
CASSDGSGTGGSLNYGYTF TRBV10-1 TRBD1 TRBJ1-2
CASSPREGAAGANVLTF TRBV7-3 TRBD1 TRBJ2-6
CASSSSRGRPREQYF TRBV5-1 TRBD1 TRBJ2-7
CATSQLDVKGTEAFF TRBV15 NA TRBJ1-1
CASSSSPNEKLFF TRBV7-2 NA TRBJ1-4
CATSRDAGGYYGYTF TRBV15 TRBD1 TRBJ1-2
CASSLVPGPGGYTF TRBV11-2 NA TRBJ1-2
CASNSGNTGELFF TRBV19 NA TRBJ2-2
CASSLAGSGRAYEQYF TRBV11-2 TRBD2 TRBJ2-7
CASSEPLRGTNYGYTF TRBV10-2 NA TRBJ1-2
CASSEVARGGSYGYTF TRBV2 NA TRBJ1-2
CASSEDTGTGTLGNTIYF TRBV6-1 TRBD1 TRBJ1-3
CASSEESRGWYGYTF TRBV7-9 NA TRBJ1-2
CATSKPLDGGTQYF TRBV15 TRBD2 TRBJ2-3
CASSLGQGITYNSPLHF TRBV5-8 NA TRBJ1-6
CASRMGQGALNEQFF TRBV2 TRBD1 TRBJ2-1
CASSSRVRNTEAFF TRBV11-2 NA TRBJ1-1
CASSRGPQNTEAFF TRBV5-1 NA TRBJ1-1
CASSRGQSYNEQFF TRBV19 NA TRBJ2-1
CASSLGEREKLFF TRBV12-3/TRBV12-4 NA TRBJ1-4
CASSSSQGSYEQYF TRBV28 NA TRBJ2-7
CASSQDRTAPGYTF TRBV3-1/TRBV3-2 NA TRBJ1-2
CAISENTGELFF TRBV10-3 NA TRBJ2-2
CAWSVRIRAEQFF TRBV30 NA TRBJ2-1
CAWSGQANTEAFF TRBV30 NA TRBJ1-1
CASSLRQQGEGGTEAFF TRBV5-1 TRBD1 TRBJ1-1
CASSLGTSSYNEQFF TRBV5-1 TRBD2 TRBJ2-1
CASSFASGGAGEQYF TRBV5-4 TRBD2 TRBJ2-7
CASSLRQINTGELFF TRBV5-6 NA TRBJ2-2
CASSEAWGQGYEQYF TRBV6-1 TRBD1 TRBJ2-7
CASSPGQGRSDTQYF TRBV18 TRBD1 TRBJ2-3
CASSRDSNTGELFF TRBV25-1 NA TRBJ2-2
CASSRGQGSQPQHF TRBV6-5 TRBD1 TRBJ1-5
CASSGYSNQPQHF TRBV18 NA TRBJ1-5